This TCR beta chain came from a study of shared clonotypes between healthy human individuals. As for the study in general: Three plates each covered CD4 naive and memory; CD8 naive two, CD8 memory one.

This clone occurred once. Its antigen is currently unknown. This CDR3 region has 13 residues. Germline CDR1 and CDR2: SEHNR and FQNEAQ (reference sequence). With 1 base removed from V and 8 bases from J, the gap between germline ends came to 11 bases. Study outcomes and limitations: The four-donor shared clonotypes exceeded non-shared clonotypes in generation probability, with non-shared ones scoring lower. A small donor pool kept down the genetic and exposure-history diversity that was represented.

TCRdb's table, derived via immunoSEQ multiplex PCR, lists solely in-frame clones and lacks some. The sample lists millions of clones; more than 85% were seen once. Naive CD8 cells, CD45RO-negative and positively selected for CCR7, excluded terminally differentiated effector memory CD45RA+ cells. All of the donors resided in Nashville, Tennessee, and each was a Caucasian adult. Sequenced input: naive CD8+ T cells from PBMCs. The receptor comes from a man in his late teens or twenties in good health. Some clones in this sample may be carry-over from other donors' samples. The V and J genes are TRBV7-9 and TRBJ1-1; D is unclear. The CDR3 DNA is TGTGCCAGCAGCTTAGATGGGGAGCAGGAAGCTTTCTTT. Protein sequence: CASSLDGEQEAFF.